This T cell receptor (beta chain) came from a study of PD-L1 blockade in urothelial cancer. Study overall: The median number of T cells present in blood samples was 130,000 to 150,000.

The CDR3 covers 12 residues. Trimming removed 4 bases from V and 15 bases from J; junction bases left unmatched: 5. In germline, CDR1 is SGHAT, CDR2 FQNNGV. Time point described: peripheral blood 6 weeks after treatment start. Findings and caveats of the study: Better survival was predicted when blood TCR clonality before treatment fell below the median.

Here immunoSEQ multiplex PCR was the method, and the copy in TCRdb shows in-frame clones only, minus some. The sample carries around 100,000 clones, about 91% recorded once. Worth noting for this clone: Its target is unknown.

The sequence was collected from a man aged 60-69 years with urothelial cancer. The genes are TRBV11-2 and TRBJ2-3; 12 nucleotides match TRBD2. Sequences were derived from PBMCs, sampled around atezolizumab (anti-PD-L1) treatment. CDR3 protein: CASSWGTSGLYF. The CDR3 DNA follows: TGTGCCAGCAGCTGGGGGACTAGCGGGCTATATTTT.